This T cell receptor (beta chain) was profiled in a study of shared clonotypes between healthy human individuals. The CDR3 spans 12 residues. CDR1 is MNHNS and CDR2 is SASEGT in the germline V gene. Trimming stripped 3 bases from V and 4 bases from J, with 7 bases between. Assay: immunoSEQ multiplex PCR; the TCRdb copy retains only in-frame clones and omits some. The sample lists about 2.1 million clones, around 93% seen once, with around 1.7% in the top ten. CD8 cells regarded as naive lacked CD45RO, were positively chosen for CCR7, and omitted terminally differentiated effector memory CD45RA+ cells.

The chain uses TRBV6-1 and TRBJ2-7; possibly TRBD2 for D (5 bases). The TCR originated in a man aged 18-30 years in good health. Some clones in this sample may be carry-over from other donors' samples. Sequencing used naive CD8+ T cells from PBMCs. In DNA, the CDR3 is TGTGCCAGCAGTGACAGCGGATACGAGCAGTACTTC. The encoded protein is CASSDSGYEQYF.